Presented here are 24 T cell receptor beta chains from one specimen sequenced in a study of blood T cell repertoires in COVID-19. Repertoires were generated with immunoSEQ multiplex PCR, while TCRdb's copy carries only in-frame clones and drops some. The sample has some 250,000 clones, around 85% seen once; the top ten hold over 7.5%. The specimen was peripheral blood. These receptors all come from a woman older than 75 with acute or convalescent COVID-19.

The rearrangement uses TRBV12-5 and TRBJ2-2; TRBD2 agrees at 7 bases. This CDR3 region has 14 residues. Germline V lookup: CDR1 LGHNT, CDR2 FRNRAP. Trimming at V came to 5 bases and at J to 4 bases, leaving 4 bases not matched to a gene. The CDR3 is CASGGEGITGELFF. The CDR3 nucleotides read TGTGCTAGTGGTGGGGAGGGGATCACCGGGGAGCTGTTTTTT.

CDR3 sequence: CASSVGFLAVNEQFF. The DNA for the CDR3 is TGTGCCAGCAGCGTAGGGTTTCTAGCGGTCAATGAGCAGTTCTTC. The chain is built from TRBV9 and TRBJ2-1; 7 bases match TRBD2. This CDR3 is built from 15 residues. CDR1 and CDR2 (germline): SGDLS, YYNGEE. With 0 bases clipped from V and 6 bases from J, the junction kept 6 bases outside the gene matches.

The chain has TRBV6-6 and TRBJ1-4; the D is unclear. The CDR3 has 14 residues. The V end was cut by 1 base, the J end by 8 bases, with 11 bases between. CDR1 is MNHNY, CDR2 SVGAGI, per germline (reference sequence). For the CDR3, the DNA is TGTGCCAGCAGTTACTACCCGGGGAACGAAAAACTGTTTTTT. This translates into CASSYYPGNEKLFF.

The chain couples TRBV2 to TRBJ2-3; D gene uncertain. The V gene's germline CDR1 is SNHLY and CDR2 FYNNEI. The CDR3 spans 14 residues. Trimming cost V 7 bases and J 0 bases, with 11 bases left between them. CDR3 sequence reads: CASTIQASTDTQYF. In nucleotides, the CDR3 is TGTGCCAGCACCATCCAGGCTAGCACAGATACGCAGTATTTT.

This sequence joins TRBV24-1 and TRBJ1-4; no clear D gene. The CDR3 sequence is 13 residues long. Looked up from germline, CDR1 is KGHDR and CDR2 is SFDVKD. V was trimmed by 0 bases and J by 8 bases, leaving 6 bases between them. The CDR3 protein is CATSDLILEKLFF. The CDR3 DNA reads TGTGCCACCAGTGATTTGATCTTAGAAAAACTGTTTTTT.

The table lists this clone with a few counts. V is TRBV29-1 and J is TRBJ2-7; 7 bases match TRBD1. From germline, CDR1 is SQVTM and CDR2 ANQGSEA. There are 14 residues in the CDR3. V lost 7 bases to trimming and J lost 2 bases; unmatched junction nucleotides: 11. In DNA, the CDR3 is TGCAGCGCCGGACGGGACAGCCCTCCCTACGAGCAGTACTTC. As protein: CSAGRDSPPYEQYF.

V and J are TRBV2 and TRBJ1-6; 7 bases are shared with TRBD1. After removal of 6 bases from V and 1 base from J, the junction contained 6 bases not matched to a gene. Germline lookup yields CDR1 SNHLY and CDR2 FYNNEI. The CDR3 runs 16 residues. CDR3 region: CASRDRQGSYNSPLHF. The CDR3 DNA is TGTGCCAGCAGAGACCGACAGGGATCCTATAATTCACCCCTCCACTTT.

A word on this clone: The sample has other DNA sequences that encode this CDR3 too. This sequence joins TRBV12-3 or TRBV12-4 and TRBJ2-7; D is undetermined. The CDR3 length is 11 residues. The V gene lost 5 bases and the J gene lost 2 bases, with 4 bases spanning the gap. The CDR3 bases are TGTGCCAGCAGTAACACCTACGAGCAGTACTTC. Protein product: CASSNTYEQYF.

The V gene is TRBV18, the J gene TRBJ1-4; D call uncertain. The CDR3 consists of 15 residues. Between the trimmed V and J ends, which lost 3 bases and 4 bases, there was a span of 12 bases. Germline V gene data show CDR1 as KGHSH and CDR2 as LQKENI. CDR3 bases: TGTGCCAGCTCACCTTTTGAACAAATTAATGAAAAACTGTTTTTT. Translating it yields CASSPFEQINEKLFF.

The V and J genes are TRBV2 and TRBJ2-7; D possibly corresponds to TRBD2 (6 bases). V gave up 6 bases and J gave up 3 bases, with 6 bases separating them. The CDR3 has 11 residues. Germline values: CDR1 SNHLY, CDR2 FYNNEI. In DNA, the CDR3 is TGTGCCAGCAGGGAGGGCTACGAGCAGTACTTC. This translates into CASREGYEQYF.

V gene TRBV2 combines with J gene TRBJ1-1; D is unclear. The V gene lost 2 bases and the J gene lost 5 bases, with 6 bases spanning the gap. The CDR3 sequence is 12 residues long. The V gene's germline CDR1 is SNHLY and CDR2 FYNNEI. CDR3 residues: CASSEIETEAFF. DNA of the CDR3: TGTGCCAGCAGTGAAATAGAGACTGAAGCTTTCTTT.

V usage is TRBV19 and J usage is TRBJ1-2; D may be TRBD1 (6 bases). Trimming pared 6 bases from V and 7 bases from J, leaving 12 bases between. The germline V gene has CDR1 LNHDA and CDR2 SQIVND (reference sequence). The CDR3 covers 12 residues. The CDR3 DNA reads TGTGCCAGTAGAAAGGGGGGGAGTGGCTACACCTTC. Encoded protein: CASRKGGSGYTF.

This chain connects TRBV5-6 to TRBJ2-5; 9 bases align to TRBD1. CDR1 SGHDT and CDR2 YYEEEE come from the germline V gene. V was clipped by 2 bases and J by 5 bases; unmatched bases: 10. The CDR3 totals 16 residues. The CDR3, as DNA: TGTGCCAGCAGCTTAACCGGGACAGGGTTTTGGGAGACCCAGTACTTC. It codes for CASSLTGTGFWETQYF.

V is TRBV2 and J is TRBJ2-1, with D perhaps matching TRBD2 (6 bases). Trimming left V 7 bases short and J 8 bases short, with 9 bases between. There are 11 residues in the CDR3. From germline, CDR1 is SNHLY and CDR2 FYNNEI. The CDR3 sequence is CASTSADEQFF. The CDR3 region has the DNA TGTGCCAGCACTAGCGCCGATGAGCAGTTCTTC.

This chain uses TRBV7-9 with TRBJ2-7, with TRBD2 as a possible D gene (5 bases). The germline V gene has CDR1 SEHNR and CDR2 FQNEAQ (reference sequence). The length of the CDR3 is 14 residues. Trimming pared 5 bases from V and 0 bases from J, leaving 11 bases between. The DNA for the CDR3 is TGTGCCAGCAGCCCTTGGGAGACCTCCTACGAGCAGTACTTC. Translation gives CASSPWETSYEQYF.

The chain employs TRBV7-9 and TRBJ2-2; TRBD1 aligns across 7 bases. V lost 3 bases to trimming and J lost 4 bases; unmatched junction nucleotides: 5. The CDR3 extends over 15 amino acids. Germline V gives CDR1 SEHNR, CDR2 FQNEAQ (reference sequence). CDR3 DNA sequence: TGTGCCAGCAGCTTGAGGGGGCCGGGCACCGGGGAGCTGTTTTTT. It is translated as CASSLRGPGTGELFF.

The CDR3 is CASSSWGGNQPQHF. CDR3 nucleotides: TGTGCCAGTAGTAGTTGGGGCGGCAATCAGCCCCAGCATTTT. The chain uses TRBV19 and TRBJ1-5; D is perhaps TRBD1 (5 bases). Germline CDR1 is LNHDA and CDR2 is SQIVND (reference sequence). The CDR3 is made up of 14 amino acids. Trimming shortened V by 4 bases and J by 2 bases, and 9 bases separated the two germline ends.

The CDR3 region is CASSPRVNEQYF. CDR3 in DNA: TGCGCCAGCAGCCCCCGGGTAAACGAGCAGTACTTC. This chain links TRBV5-1 with TRBJ2-7; D is unresolved. Germline-derived CDR1 and CDR2 are SGHRS and YFSETQ. V was pared by 4 bases and J by 5 bases, with 10 bases between. The length of the CDR3 is 12 residues.

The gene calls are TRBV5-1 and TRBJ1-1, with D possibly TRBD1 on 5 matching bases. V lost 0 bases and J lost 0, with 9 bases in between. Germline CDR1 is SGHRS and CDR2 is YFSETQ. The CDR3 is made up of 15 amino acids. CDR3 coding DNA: TGCGCCAGCAGCTTGGTTTCGGACATGAACACTGAAGCTTTCTTT. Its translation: CASSLVSDMNTEAFF. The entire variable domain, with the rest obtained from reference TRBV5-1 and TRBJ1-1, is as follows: KAGVTQTPRYLIKTRGQQVTLSCSPISGHRSVSWYQQTPGQGLQFLFEYFSETQRNKGNFPGRFSGRQFSNSRSEMNVSTLELGDSALYLCASSLVSDMNTEAFFGQGTRLTVV.

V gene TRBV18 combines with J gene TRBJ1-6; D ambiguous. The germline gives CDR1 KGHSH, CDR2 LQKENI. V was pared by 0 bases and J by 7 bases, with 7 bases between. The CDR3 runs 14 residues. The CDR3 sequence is CASSPPAGNSPLHF. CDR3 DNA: TGTGCCAGCTCACCACCCGCGGGAAATTCACCCCTCCACTTT.

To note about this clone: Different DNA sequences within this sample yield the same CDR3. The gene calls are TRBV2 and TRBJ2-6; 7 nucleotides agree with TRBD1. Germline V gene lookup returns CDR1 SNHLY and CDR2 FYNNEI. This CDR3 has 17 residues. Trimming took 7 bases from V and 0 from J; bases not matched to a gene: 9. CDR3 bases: TGTGCCAGCATCCCGGGACAGTTTTTCTCTGGGGCCAACGTCCTGACTTTC. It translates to CASIPGQFFSGANVLTF.

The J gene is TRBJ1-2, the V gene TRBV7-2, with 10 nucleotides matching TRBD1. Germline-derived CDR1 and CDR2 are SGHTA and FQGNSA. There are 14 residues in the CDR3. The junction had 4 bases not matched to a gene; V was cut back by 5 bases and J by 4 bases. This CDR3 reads CASSKDRGGYGYTF. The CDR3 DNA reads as TGTGCCAGCAGCAAGGACAGGGGGGGCTATGGCTACACCTTC.

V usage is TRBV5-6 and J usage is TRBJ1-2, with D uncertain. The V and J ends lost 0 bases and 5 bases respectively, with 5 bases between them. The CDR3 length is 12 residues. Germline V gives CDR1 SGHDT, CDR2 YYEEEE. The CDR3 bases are TGTGCCAGCAGCTTGGAACAGTATGGCTACACCTTC. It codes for CASSLEQYGYTF. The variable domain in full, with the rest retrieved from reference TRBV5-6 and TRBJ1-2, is DAGVTQSPTHLIKTRGQQVTLRCSPKSGHDTVSWYQQALGQGPQFIFQYYEEEERQRGNFPDRFSGHQFPNYSSELNVNALLLGDSALYLCASSLEQYGYTFGSGTRLTVV.

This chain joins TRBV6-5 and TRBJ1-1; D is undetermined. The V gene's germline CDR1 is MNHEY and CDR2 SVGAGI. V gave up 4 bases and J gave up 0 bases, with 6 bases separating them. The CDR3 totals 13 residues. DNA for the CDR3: TGTGCCAGCAGTTCGCAGGTGAACACTGAAGCTTTCTTT. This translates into CASSSQVNTEAFF.